The rows below give T cell receptor beta chains drawn from one sample of a study of spatial heterogeneity in lung cancer. One entry per CDR3 protein, called by TCRdb with MiXCR from the 5' RACE reads. The repertoire holds under 75,000 distinct CDR3 sequences, with around 9.3% as singletons. Sample: PBMCs, taken at follow-up. Every receptor here comes from a female donor with early-stage non-small cell lung cancer. Both conserved end residues are part of each CDR3. Fields, in order: V gene, clone size, D gene, CDR3 length, J gene, CDR3 DNA, CDR3 protein. The D gene is left open where the match is weak. Where a row states a size, it is once, few, many or the class of an expanded clone; other rows omit it.

>TRBV28|many|TRBD1|15|TRBJ1-5
TGTGCCAGCAGTTTGGGGGGGACAGAGGATCAGCCCCAGCATTTT
CASSLGGTEDQPQHF
>TRBV7-6|many|.|13|TRBJ1-1
TGTGCCAGCAGCGCCGACAGGAACACTGAAGCTTTCTTT
CASSADRNTEAFF
>TRBV5-1|many|.|15|TRBJ2-1
TGCGCCAGCAGCTTGATGGGGGACTCCTACAATGAGCAGTTCTTC
CASSLMGDSYNEQFF
>TRBV2|many|TRBD1|12|TRBJ2-1
TGTGCCGGACAGGGGGCGAGCGTTGAGCAGTTCTTC
CAGQGASVEQFF
>TRBV7-3|few|.|15|TRBJ2-1
TGTGCCAGCAGCTTAAATAGACAGGCTCACAATGAGCAGTTCTTC
CASSLNRQAHNEQFF
>TRBV27|.|TRBD2|14|TRBJ2-7
TGTGCCAGCAGTTCGGGACTAAGGGTCTACGAGCAGTACTTC
CASSSGLRVYEQYF
>TRBV5-4|.|.|14|TRBJ2-5
TGTGCCAGCAGCTTGCGGGCCACCCAAGAGACCCAGTACTTC
CASSLRATQETQYF
>TRBV19|many|TRBD2|17|TRBJ2-1
TGTGCCAGTATGGTTGAGAGGAGCGGGAGCCCCTACAATGAGCAGTTCTTC
CASMVERSGSPYNEQFF
>TRBV7-3|few|.|13|TRBJ2-1
TGTGCCAGCAGCCCCGGAGCAAACAATGAGCAGCTCTTC
CASSPGANNEQLF
>TRBV19|few|TRBD1|14|TRBJ2-2
TGTGCCAGTTTGGACAGGGCCGACACCGGGGAGCTGTTTTTT
CASLDRADTGELFF
>TRBV2|many|.|11|TRBJ2-4
TGTGCCAGCGGGCAGGGAAACATTCAGTACTTC
CASGQGNIQYF
>TRBV24-1|few|TRBD1|16|TRBJ2-6
TGTGCCACCAGTGACAGGGGGCTTTCAGGGGCCAACGTCCTGACTTTC
CATSDRGLSGANVLTF
>TRBV6-2/TRBV6-3|many|.|12|TRBJ2-5
TGTGCCAGCAGCTCCGACAGTGGGACCCAGTACTTC
CASSSDSGTQYF
>TRBV5-6|many|TRBD2|15|TRBJ2-7
TGTGCCAGCAGCTTGACAACTAGCGACTTCTACGAGCAGTACTTC
CASSLTTSDFYEQYF
>TRBV2|many|.|14|TRBJ2-2
TGTGCCAGCATGGCCGGGATTAACACCGGGGAGCTGTTTTTT
CASMAGINTGELFF
>TRBV10-3|many|.|13|TRBJ2-7
TGTGCCATCAGAGATGACATTGCCTACGAGCAGTACTTC
CAIRDDIAYEQYF
>TRBV5-1|many|.|14|TRBJ2-5
TGCGCCAGCAGCTTGGAGGCTTTCCAAGAGACCCAGTACTTC
CASSLEAFQETQYF
>TRBV7-9|many|.|12|TRBJ2-2
TGTGCCAGCAGCTCGGAGAAGGGGGAGCTGTTTTTT
CASSSEKGELFF
>TRBV2|many|.|14|TRBJ2-1
TGTGCCAGCAAGCGGGCACTACCTTACAATGAGCAGTTCTTC
CASKRALPYNEQFF
>TRBV20-1|few|TRBD1|12|TRBJ2-5
TGCAGTGTGGGACAGGGGGACGAGACCCAGTACTTC
CSVGQGDETQYF
>TRBV5-1|many|TRBD1|14|TRBJ2-7
TGCGCCAGTAAAAGACAGGGATCAACCTACGAGCAGTACTTC
CASKRQGSTYEQYF
>TRBV29-1|many|TRBD2|13|TRBJ2-3
TGCAGTCTCCTAGCGGGAGTAGGAGATACGCAGTATTTT
CSLLAGVGDTQYF
>TRBV12-3/TRBV12-4|.|.|15|TRBJ2-7
TGTGCCAGCAGACTATCCGGACGGACTTCATACGAGCAGTACTTC
CASRLSGRTSYEQYF
>TRBV18|few|TRBD1|15|TRBJ2-7
TGTGCCAGCTCACCACCGGGGACAGGGAAGTGGGGGCAGTACTTC
CASSPPGTGKWGQYF
>TRBV2|many|.|14|TRBJ2-2
TGTGCCAGCAGGAGAGATTCGAACACCGGGGAGCTGTTTTTT
CASRRDSNTGELFF
>TRBV6-1|many|TRBD1|14|TRBJ1-5
TGTGCCAGCAGTCCCGACAGGGGATATCAGCCCCAGCATTTT
CASSPDRGYQPQHF
>TRBV12-3/TRBV12-4|.|TRBD2|13|TRBJ2-5
TGTGCCAGCAGCCTGACTAGCGATGAGACCCAGTACTTC
CASSLTSDETQYF
>TRBV28|many|.|11|TRBJ1-2
TGTGCCAGCAGTTTCCCACGTGGCTACACCTTC
CASSFPRGYTF
>TRBV20-1|many|TRBD2|14|TRBJ2-7
TGCAGTGCTAGACGGACTAGCGGCACCTACGAGCAGTACTTC
CSARRTSGTYEQYF
>TRBV7-6|.|.|14|TRBJ2-1
TGTGCCAGCAGCTTCGTGACCCATTACAATGAGCAGTTCTTC
CASSFVTHYNEQFF
>TRBV5-1|.|.|14|TRBJ2-6
TGCGCCAGTACCAGGCTGCCAGGGGCCAACGTCCTGACTTTC
CASTRLPGANVLTF
>TRBV5-1|many|.|15|TRBJ2-1
TGCGCCAGCAGCTCCGAGCTGAGCTCCTACAATGAGCAGTTCTTC
CASSSELSSYNEQFF
>TRBV12-3/TRBV12-4|many|.|13|TRBJ2-7
TGTGCCAGCAGTTTAGCCACATGGGACGAGCAGTACTTC
CASSLATWDEQYF